The sequence of this TCR beta chain was determined in a study of regulatory T cells in long-lasting Graves disease. The wider study: Persistence in Graves' disease denoted antithyroid drug use beyond 5 years alongside positive TSH receptor antibodies. The study, taken as a whole, reports: Persistent disease exhibited a predilection for TRBV28, TRBJ1-2 and TRBJ2-5. Compared with new cases, persistent Graves' patients showed reduced TCR diversity.

This clonotype was detected ten times or more. Its antigen is as yet unknown. Noted time point: persistent/refractory GD, antithyroid drugs over 5 years with positive TRAb. The TCR library was prepared using RNA isolated from PBMCs. Patient provenance is recorded as an endocrinology department in Xi'an, China. Sequencing libraries for TCR beta were prepared with iRepertoire HTBI primers and Arm-PCR of CDR3 regions. TCRdb itself ran the multiplex PCR reads through MiXCR, one entry per CDR3 protein. Of almost 350,000 distinct CDR3 sequences detected, around 20% appear once; the ten largest clones hold roughly 29%. CDR3 length equals 14 residues. Germline lookup yields CDR1 SGHVS and CDR2 FQNEAQ. The V and J ends lost 4 bases and 2 bases respectively, with 11 bases between them.

The chain links TRBV7-8 to TRBJ1-1; possibly TRBD1 for D (5 bases). The sequenced sample was peripheral blood mononuclear cells (PBMCs), obtained when the disease was refractory, from a patient treated with antithyroid drugs. The sequence derives from a female donor with Graves disease. The DNA for the CDR3 is TGTGCCAGCAGCTGGGGACGGACCAACACTGAAGCTTTCTTT. Its protein product is CASSWGRTNTEAFF.